The 16 T cell receptor beta chains below were found in one sample sequenced in a study of T cell responses to AZD1222 COVID-19 vaccine. Repertoires were generated with immunoSEQ multiplex PCR, while TCRdb's copy carries only in-frame clones and drops some. The top ten clones hold roughly 6.5% of a sample with 70,000 or so clones, about four fifths of them seen once. Sequencing used peripheral blood, obtained 28 days after the second AZD1222 dose. Every receptor here comes from an adult who received the AZD1222 COVID-19 vaccine.

The chain couples TRBV18 to TRBJ1-1; 10 nucleotides match TRBD1. The CDR3 sequence is 14 residues long. Germline CDR1 reads KGHSH; CDR2 reads LQKENI. Unmatched junction bases numbered 5, after V lost 5 bases and J lost 5 bases. The CDR3 nucleotides are TGTGCCAGCTCAACGTCGGACAGGGGGACTGAAGCTTTCTTT. It encodes CASSTSDRGTEAFF.

CDR3 nucleotides: TGTGCCAGCAGGAAGGACGGCAATCAGCCCCAGCATTTT. As protein: CASRKDGNQPQHF. The J gene is TRBJ1-5, the V gene TRBV2; no clear D gene. The germline V and J ends were trimmed by 6 bases and 2 bases, with 8 bases remaining between them. Per germline, CDR1 SNHLY and CDR2 FYNNEI. The CDR3 totals 13 residues.

The V gene is TRBV4-3, the J gene TRBJ2-7; no reliable D call. V dropped 0 bases and J dropped 2 bases, with 8 bases sitting between them. The CDR3 is 14 residues long. CDR1 is LGHNA, CDR2 YSLEER, per germline. The DNA of the CDR3 is TGCGCCAGCAGCCAAGAGAAGGGAACCTACGAGCAGTACTTC. It codes for CASSQEKGTYEQYF.

The chain carries TRBV28 and TRBJ1-3; no clear D gene. V lost 6 bases and J 4 bases, leaving 13 bases between the germline ends. The germline V gene has CDR1 MDHEN and CDR2 SYDVKM. This CDR3 comprises 14 residues. The CDR3 region is CASREMGRGNTIYF. The CDR3 DNA is TGTGCCAGCAGAGAGATGGGGAGAGGAAACACCATATATTTT.

The chain uses TRBV5-6 and TRBJ1-5; the D is unclear. The V end lost 4 bases, the J end lost 4 bases, and 9 bases lay between the germline ends. This CDR3 is 13 amino acids long. Germline loops: CDR1 SGHDT, CDR2 YYEEEE. The CDR3 loop is CASSLDTNQPQHF. The CDR3 coding sequence is TGTGCCAGCAGCCTCGACACTAATCAGCCCCAGCATTTT.

The chain uses TRBV3-1 (or the pseudogene TRBV3-2) and TRBJ1-2; weak D call: TRBD1 (6 bases). Per the germline V gene, CDR1 is LGHDT and CDR2 is YNNKEL (reference sequence). Trimming cost V 3 bases and J 5 bases, with 16 bases left between them. This CDR3 comprises 15 residues. The CDR3 reads CASSHLGWQGYGYTF. DNA for the CDR3: TGTGCCAGCAGCCATCTTGGATGGCAGGGGTATGGCTACACCTTC.

The chain employs TRBV5-8 and TRBJ1-6; the match to TRBD1 covers 8 bases. The trim removed 1 base at V and 10 bases at J, leaving 7 bases unmatched. This CDR3 has 15 amino acids. Germline lookup yields CDR1 SGHTS and CDR2 YDEGEE. In DNA, the CDR3 is TGTGCCAGCAGCTTGAGGACAGGGAAAGGGTCACCCCTCCACTTT. The encoded protein is CASSLRTGKGSPLHF. Using reference TRBV5-8 and TRBJ1-6 for the parts outside the CDR3, the full variable domain is EAGVTQSPTHLIKTRGQQATLRCSPISGHTSVYWYQQALGLGLQFLLWYDEGEERNRGNFPPRFSGRQFPNYSSELNVNALELEDSALYLCASSLRTGKGSPLHFGNGTRLTVT.

In its sample, this clone was seen once. The rearrangement joins TRBV4-2 to TRBJ2-2, with TRBD2 matching 12 bases. CDR3 length: 19 amino acids. Germline lookup yields CDR1 LGHNA and CDR2 YNFKEQ. The ends lost 4 bases at V and 5 bases at J; junction bases unmatched: 14. The CDR3 spells CASSLGVTSGGPWTGELFF. The CDR3 nucleotides read TGTGCCAGCAGCCTAGGGGTTACTAGCGGGGGGCCTTGGACCGGGGAGCTGTTTTTT.

The chain couples TRBV4-2 to TRBJ2-7; a weak D match, TRBD1 (5 bases). Trimming cost V 6 bases and J 3 bases, with 18 bases left between them. The CDR3 spans 15 residues. Germline CDR1 and CDR2: LGHNA and YNFKEQ. CDR3 in amino acids: CASRTQAGISYEQYF. The CDR3 bases are TGTGCCAGCAGGACACAGGCAGGGATTAGCTACGAGCAGTACTTC.

V gene TRBV6-6 combines with J gene TRBJ1-6, with a weak D call TRBD1 (5 bases). The V and J ends lost 8 bases and 9 bases respectively, with 17 bases between them. The germline gives CDR1 MNHNY, CDR2 SVGAGI (reference sequence). The CDR3 consists of 14 residues. The CDR3 nucleotides read TGTGCCAGCGGGGCAGGTGCCAAGAGTTCACCCCTCCACTTT. This codes for CASGAGAKSSPLHF.

V is TRBV4-1 and J is TRBJ1-5; perhaps TRBD1 as D (5 bases). Trimming took 0 bases from V and 2 from J, leaving 11 bases between them. The length of the CDR3 is 16 residues. Germline V gene data show CDR1 as MGHRA and CDR2 as YSYEKL. The CDR3 is CASSQEVQTGNQPQHF. The CDR3 DNA reads TGCGCCAGCAGCCAAGAGGTCCAGACAGGCAATCAGCCCCAGCATTTT.

This sequence joins TRBV30 and TRBJ1-6; the match to TRBD1 covers 10 bases. The germline V gene encodes CDR1 GTSNPN and CDR2 SVGIG (reference sequence). Unmatched junction bases numbered 8, after V lost 0 bases and J lost 9 bases. The CDR3 covers 16 residues. CDR3 sequence (DNA): TGTGCCTGGAGTGTACTCGGGACAGGGGTGGCTTCACCCCTCCACTTT. Its translation: CAWSVLGTGVASPLHF.

This clone was seen once. This rearrangement joins TRBV11-3 to TRBJ2-5; tentative D call: TRBD2 (6 bases). The CDR3 is made up of 14 amino acids. V dropped 4 bases and J dropped 5 bases, with 14 bases sitting between them. Looked up from germline, CDR1 is SGHNT and CDR2 is YENEEA. CDR3 sequence: CASSSGRGTETQYF. In nucleotides, the CDR3 is TGTGCCAGCAGCTCCGGGAGAGGAACGGAGACCCAGTACTTC.

The chain couples TRBV10-3 to TRBJ2-3; D might be TRBD2 (6 bases). CDR1 is ENHRY, CDR2 SYGVKD, per germline. CDR3 length equals 15 residues. V was cut by 9 bases and J by 2 bases, with 18 bases left in between. The CDR3 sequence is CAMSAGTVYTDTQYF. The DNA of the CDR3 is TGTGCCATGTCGGCGGGGACTGTCTACACAGATACGCAGTATTTT.

This clone was detected a few times. This sample also contains other DNA sequences that code for the same CDR3. The V gene is TRBV4-2, the J gene TRBJ2-1; D unresolved. This CDR3 has 16 amino acids. The germline V gene has CDR1 LGHNA and CDR2 YNFKEQ. V was pared by 2 bases and J by 0 bases, with 11 bases between. This CDR3 reads CASSQPGLSSYNEQFF. The CDR3 bases are TGTGCCAGCAGCCAACCGGGTTTGAGCTCCTACAATGAGCAGTTCTTC.

The chain couples TRBV5-5 to TRBJ1-2; unclear D gene. Germline CDR1 and CDR2: SGHKS and YYEKEE (reference sequence). V was pared by 0 bases and J by 4 bases, with 13 bases between. The CDR3 is 15 residues long. This CDR3 reads CASSLGARAAYGYTF. DNA of the CDR3: TGTGCCAGCAGCTTGGGAGCTCGGGCGGCCTATGGCTACACCTTC.